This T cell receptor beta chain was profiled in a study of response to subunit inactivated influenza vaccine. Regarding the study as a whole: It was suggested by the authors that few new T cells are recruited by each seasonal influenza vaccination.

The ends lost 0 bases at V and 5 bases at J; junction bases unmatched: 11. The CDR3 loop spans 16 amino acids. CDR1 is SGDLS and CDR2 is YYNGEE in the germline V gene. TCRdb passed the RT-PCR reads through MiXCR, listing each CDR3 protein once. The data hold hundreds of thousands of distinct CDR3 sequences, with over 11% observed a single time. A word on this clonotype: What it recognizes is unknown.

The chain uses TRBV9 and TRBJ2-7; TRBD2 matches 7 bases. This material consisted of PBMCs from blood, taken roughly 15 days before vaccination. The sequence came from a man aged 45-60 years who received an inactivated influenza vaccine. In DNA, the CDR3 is TGTGCCAGCAGCGTAGGGGGCGGGAGCCGGGTTCACGAGCAGTACTTC. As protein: CASSVGGGSRVHEQYF. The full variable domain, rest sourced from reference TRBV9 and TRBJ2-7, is DSGVTQTPKHLITATGQRVTLRCSPRSGDLSVYWYQQSLDQGLQFLIQYYNGEERAKGNILERFSAQQFPDLHSELNLSSLELGDSALYFCASSVGGGSRVHEQYFGPGTRLTVT.